This T cell receptor (beta chain) was captured by sequencing in a study of blood T cells in healthy people across ages. Study-level background: About one barcoded beta molecule per two T cells was the capture yield of template switching.

This CDR3 has 16 amino acids. Trimming stripped 0 bases from V and 0 bases from J, with 11 bases between. In germline, CDR1 is SGHRS, CDR2 YFSETQ. Donors each provided around 10 milliliters of peripheral blood. With a J-beta primer mix and a sample-barcoded 5' primer, a second PCR ran about 7 to 11 cycles. Each sample yielded at least 2.5 million CDR3-containing paired-end reads. MiXCR, applied by TCRdb to the 5' RACE reads, yields one record per CDR3 protein. The data contain about 640,000 distinct CDR3 sequences, 25% to 35% of them singletons. About this clonotype: Its specificity is unknown.

Study-wide points: More naive CD4+ cells and higher diversity were found in long-lived than in aged donors.

The sample comprised blood. The V and J genes are TRBV5-1 and TRBJ2-3, with D possibly being TRBD1 (6 bases). The TCR was taken from a woman over 75 in good health. The CDR3 nucleotides are TGCGCCAGCAGCTTGGCCGTAACAGGGAGCACAGATACGCAGTATTTT. Translating gives CASSLAVTGSTDTQYF.